The T cell receptor beta chain described here comes from a study of control samples from healthy donors and cancer patients. Using immunoSEQ multiplex PCR, the repertoire was profiled, and TCRdb retains in-frame clones only, with some absent. The table has some 20,000 clones, approximately 85% seen once. The sample was PBMCs. This clonotype originated in a man in his 60s with head and neck cancer.

The CDR3 DNA reads TGTGCCAGCAGCCAGGGACAGGAATCCTACGAGCAGTACTTC. Its translation is CASSQGQESYEQYF. The V and J genes are TRBV3-1 (or the pseudogene TRBV3-2) and TRBJ2-7; 8 positions match TRBD1. V shed 3 bases, J shed 1 base, and the junction held 2 bases outside the gene matches. Germline V gene data show CDR1 as LGHDT and CDR2 as YNNKEL (reference sequence). CDR3 length: 14 amino acids.